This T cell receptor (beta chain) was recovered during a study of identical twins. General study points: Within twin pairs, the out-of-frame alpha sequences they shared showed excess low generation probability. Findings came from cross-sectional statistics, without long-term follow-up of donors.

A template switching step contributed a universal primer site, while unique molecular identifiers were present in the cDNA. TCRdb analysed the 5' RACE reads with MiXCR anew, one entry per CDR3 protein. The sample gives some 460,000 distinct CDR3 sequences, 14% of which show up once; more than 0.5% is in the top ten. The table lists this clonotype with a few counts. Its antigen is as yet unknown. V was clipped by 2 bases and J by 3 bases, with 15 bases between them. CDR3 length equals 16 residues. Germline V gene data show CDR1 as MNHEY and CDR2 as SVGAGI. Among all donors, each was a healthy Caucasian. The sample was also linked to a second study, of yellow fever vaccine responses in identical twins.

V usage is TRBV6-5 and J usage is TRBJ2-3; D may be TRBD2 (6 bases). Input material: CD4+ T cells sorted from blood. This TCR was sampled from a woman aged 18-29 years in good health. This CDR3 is CASSYPGEGRTDTQYF. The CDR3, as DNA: TGTGCCAGCAGTTACCCGGGGGAAGGACGGACAGATACGCAGTATTTT.